This TCR beta chain was observed in a study of response to subunit inactivated influenza vaccine. In TCRdb, the RT-PCR reads were re-called with MiXCR into one record per CDR3 protein. Of roughly 570,000 distinct CDR3 sequences in the sample, roughly 13% were seen once. CDR1 SGHTA and CDR2 FQGNSA come from the germline V gene. This CDR3 is 15 amino acids long. V was shortened by 8 bases and J by 1 base, with 18 bases between the two germline ends. General study points: The authors offered the suggestion that each seasonal influenza vaccination recruits few new T cells.

Details on this clonotype: The antigen is unknown.

The sequence was obtained from a man in his forties or fifties who received an inactivated influenza vaccine. The rearrangement links TRBV7-2 to TRBJ2-7, with D perhaps being TRBD1 or TRBD2 (6 bases each). The specimen comprised PBMCs from blood, sampled more than 35 days after vaccination. The CDR3 region is CASARKGGPSYEQYF. CDR3 DNA sequence: TGTGCCAGCGCTAGGAAGGGGGGCCCGTCCTACGAGCAGTACTTC.